What follows is one TCR beta chain and its context. It lacks a known antigen. No much larger clone is present one base from it, and per-base qualities are unavailable. CDR1 SGHVS and CDR2 FQNEAQ are derived from the germline V gene. From its cysteine to its phenylalanine, the CDR3 spans 15 amino acids. Of all the DNA, just the CDR3 is kept, 45 bases in frame from base 1. V drops 7 bases and J drops 0 bases, leaving 16 bases in between. Hyperthyroidism patients were newly diagnosed, with disease duration under 2 months, and aged 18 to 65 years. The study excluded patients with uncontrolled infections, other autoimmune diseases, pregnancy or lactation. Diagnoses relied on clinical symptoms, serum thyroxine and TRAb, thyroid ultrasound and orbital computed tomography. For progressor patients, blood was drawn at the first diagnosis of hyperthyroidism, before any ophthalmopathy symptoms had appeared. PBMCs were separated from over 9 ml of fresh peripheral blood using Ficoll-Paque density gradient centrifugation. Progressor patients were initially diagnosed with Graves' hyperthyroidism and developed ophthalmopathy during follow-up. Total RNA was extracted with Trizol reagent, and quality was checked on an Agilent 2100 Bioanalyzer.

The sample is drawn from a study of T cells in Graves' hyperthyroidism and ophthalmopathy (dated by TCRdb to 2018 to 2020). Context from the whole study: Peripheral blood was collected at initial diagnosis, before any treatment. TCR Vbeta CDR3 sequencing of some 140 peripheral blood samples (roughly 41 ophthalmopathy, about 80 hyperthyroidism and approximately 17 progressor patients) is reported in the paper. Thyroid tissue and blood T-cell repertoires from more than five Graves' hyperthyroidism patients were also compared in the study. After sampling, hyperthyroidism patients received methimazole starting at 30 mg daily, and ophthalmopathy patients received high-dose intravenous methylprednisolone. The 100 discovery patients were randomly divided into training and test sets at a 7:3 ratio. TCR V-J signatures able to tell the groups apart were searched for in a discovery cohort of 100 patients, of whom over 40 had Graves' ophthalmopathy and about 60 had stable Graves' hyperthyroidism. Prospective prediction of ophthalmopathy was tested in an independent validation cohort consisting of under 20 hyperthyroidism patients and some 17 patients who later progressed to ophthalmopathy. Points the paper makes about the study in general: No statistical method was used to fix the sample size in advance, and group allocation was not hidden from the investigators. Ophthalmopathy was separated from stable hyperthyroidism by a 13 V-J signature model, with approximately 90% sensitivity and roughly 84% specificity obtained in cross-validation and 80%/75% obtained in testing. Most expanded thyroid clonotypes (frequency above 0.001) were also detected in blood, a finding suggesting that blood repertoires may reflect thyroid immune responses. During validation, the model predicted progression to ophthalmopathy a median of around 6 months ahead of onset, with 70.59% sensitivity and 72.22% specificity.

Amplification of TCR beta CDR3 regions was carried out from RNA transcripts. The TCR CDR3 was subjected to a first round of RT-PCR using the HTBI primer set and the Qiagen OneStep RT-PCR kit. Libraries were constructed in a second round of multiplex PCR, after which size selection and purification were performed. Libraries were sequenced paired-end with 100 bp reads on an Illumina HiSeq2000. Per the source publication's procedure: SOAPnuke was used to process the raw data, with reads discarded if the reads contained adapters or uncalled bases, had a mean Phred below 15, or lacked an exact constant-primer or identifier match. COPE v1.2.5 was used to merge high-quality paired reads, and clonotypes were defined as unique nucleotide sequences. MiTCR v1.1 was used to align clonotypes to the IMGT TRBV, TRBD and TRBJ reference segments. Only V-J combinations with frequency above 0.0001, covering about 99% of repertoires, were analysed. A TCS score was defined as the ratio of F50 (clonal expansion) to E x V (chaos), with BLOSUM62-based TCRdist applied between CDR3 peptides within each V-J. Welch's t-statistics and random forest reduced 514 V-J features to 13, which were used in a naive Bayes classifier (R e1071). The public reads were run again by TCRdb, first through fastp at Q25 and then through MiXCR, and only productive beta chains were kept. Each record represents a unique CDR3 protein, reported with the most common genes and DNA among its rows. TCRdb's processing, not the study's, gives the V and J calls here. The sample has around 300,000 distinct CDR3 sequences on record, less than 30% of them singletons. The top ten clones comprise around 28% of the sample.

The sample was blood. This chain joins TRBV7-8 to TRBJ2-7; TRBD2 is perhaps the D gene, given 5 matching bases. This receptor was obtained from a man in his forties or fifties with Graves' hyperthyroidism that later progressed to Graves' ophthalmopathy. This receptor carries the CDR3 CASNLDSSSSYEQYF. The base sequence is TGTGCCAGCAACCTGGACTCTTCGAGCTCCTACGAGCAGTACTTC.